This record covers a single T cell receptor beta chain. This sample was taken from a study of blood T cell repertoires in COVID-19. Study-level information: The United States, Italy and Spain were the sources of the acute and convalescent COVID-19 samples. In each case, the material was cDNA or gDNA derived from T cells, B-cell-depleted T cells, or PBMCs.

In the original processing: Amplification of reference gene primers provided the estimated nucleated cell counts. Measured with immunoSEQ multiplex PCR; TCRdb has only the in-frame clones, and not every one. For V, J and clone size, that table is used; D and trimming come from the DNA. The profile covers more than 85,000 clones, with nearly 90% appearing a single time and 2.5% to 3.5% taken by the ten largest. CDR1 is LNHDA and CDR2 is SQIVND in the germline V gene (reference sequence). Trimming took off 8 bases at V and 6 bases at J, with 14 bases between the two ends. CDR3 length equals 12 residues.

The chain joins TRBV19 to TRBJ2-7; D is undetermined. The receptor was isolated from a woman older than 75 with acute or convalescent COVID-19. Input material: peripheral blood. The CDR3 spells CASSFPGAEQYF. The CDR3, as DNA: TGTGCCAGTTCCTTCCCGGGTGCCGAGCAGTACTTC. Using reference TRBV19 and TRBJ2-7 for the parts outside the CDR3, the full variable domain is DGGITQSPKYLFRKEGQNVTLSCEQNLNHDAMYWYRQDPGQGLRLIYYSQIVNDFQKGDIAEGYSVSREKKESFPLTVTSAQKNPTAFYLCASSFPGAEQYFGPGTRLTVT.